Here is one TCR beta chain with its context. Its antigen is unidentified. The read ends 3 residues shy of where the CDR3 ends; the end is completed using the germline J gene. V dropped 4 bases and J dropped 6 bases, with 16 bases sitting between them. The CDR3 is 16 amino acids. Germline loops: CDR1 MNHEY, CDR2 SMNVEV (reference sequence). The sample originates from a study of T cells in women clearing cervical HPV infection. Study information: Cases' blood sampling followed lesion detection by median roughly 150 days (90 to 200).

Whole-study findings and limits: Timing of associations relative to infection is unclear; T-cell subsets were not isolated.

Cervical HPV DNA detected by MY09/MY11 PCR, typed by dot-blot. Assay used: immunoSEQ multiplex PCR; TCRdb lists only in-frame clones, some missing. This sample's clone table lists tens of thousands of clones. V usage is TRBV27 and J usage is TRBJ1-6; a weak D match, TRBD1 (5 bases). The specimen sequenced was blood buffy coat. The clonotype comes from a woman aged 18-69 years with a cervical HPV16 infection that either progressed to CIN3+ or cleared (not recorded which). The CDR3 sequence: CASSWEGLRFNSPLHF. CDR3 bases read: TGTGCCAGCAGTTGGGAGGGGTTGCGTTTTAATTCACCC.